This T cell receptor (beta chain) was recovered during a study of shared clonotypes between healthy human individuals. Study-level findings and limits: The sole specimen, blood, was sampled, and tissue repertoires likely differ.

The ends were cut back, 2 bases at V and 5 bases at J, with 10 bases in the middle. Germline V gene data show CDR1 as MDHEN and CDR2 as SYDVKM. The CDR3 loop spans 14 amino acids. Notes on this clone: Its antigen is undetermined.

Assay used: immunoSEQ multiplex PCR; TCRdb lists only in-frame clones, some missing. The data show 500,000 or so clones, more than 95% seen once. The receptor was derived from a woman under 40 in good health. The source material was naive CD4+ T cells sorted from blood. Subset specified: CD45RA+ positively selected. The rearrangement joins TRBV28 to TRBJ1-3; possibly TRBD1 for D (5 bases). The CDR3 DNA is TGTGCCAGCAGTTTAACCCAGGGTAGAAACACCATATATTTT. Amino acids: CASSLTQGRNTIYF. The whole variable domain, filled in from reference TRBV28 and TRBJ1-3, reads DVKVTQSSRYLVKRTGEKVFLECVQDMDHENMFWYRQDPGLGLRLIYFSYDVKMKEKGDIPEGYSVSREKKERFSLILESASTNQTSMYLCASSLTQGRNTIYFGEGSWLTVV.